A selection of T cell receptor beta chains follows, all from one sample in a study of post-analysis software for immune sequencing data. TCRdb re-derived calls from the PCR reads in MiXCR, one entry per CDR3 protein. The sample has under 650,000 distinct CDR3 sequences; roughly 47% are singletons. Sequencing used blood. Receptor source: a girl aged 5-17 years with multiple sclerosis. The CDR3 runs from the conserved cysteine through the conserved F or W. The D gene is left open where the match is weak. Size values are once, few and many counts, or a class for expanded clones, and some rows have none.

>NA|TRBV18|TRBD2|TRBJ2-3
CASSPRLAGAPDTQYF
TGTGCCAGCTCACCGAGACTAGCGGGGGCCCCAGATACGCAGTATTTT
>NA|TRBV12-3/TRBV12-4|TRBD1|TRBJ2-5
CASRKTGPEETQYF
TGTGCCAGCAGAAAGACAGGGCCCGAAGAGACCCAGTACTTC
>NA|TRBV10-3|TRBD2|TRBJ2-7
CAISDDRSGGTYEQYF
TGTGCCATCAGTGACGACAGATCGGGGGGAACCTACGAGCAGTACTTC
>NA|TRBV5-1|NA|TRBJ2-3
CASSLQGIDTQYF
TGCGCCAGCAGCTTGCAGGGGATAGATACGCAGTATTTT
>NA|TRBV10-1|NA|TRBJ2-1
CASNGGAGPVNEQFF
TGCGCCAGCAACGGCGGGGCCGGGCCGGTCAATGAGCAGTTCTTC
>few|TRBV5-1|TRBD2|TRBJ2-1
CASMSGSSYNEQFF
TGCGCCAGCATGAGCGGGAGCTCCTACAATGAGCAGTTCTTC
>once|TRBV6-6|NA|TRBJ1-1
CASRPLTGNTEAFF
TGTGCCAGCAGGCCCCTGACAGGGAACACTGAAGCTTTCTTT
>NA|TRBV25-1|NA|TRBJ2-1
CASSVQGSSYNEQFF
TGTGCCAGCAGTGTACAGGGAAGCTCCTACAATGAGCAGTTCTTC
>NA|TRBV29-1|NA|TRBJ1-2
CSVPWRVEDYGYTF
TGCAGCGTTCCGTGGCGGGTAGAGGACTATGGCTACACCTTC
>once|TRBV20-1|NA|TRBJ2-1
CSAIASGIGGYNEQFF
TGCAGTGCTATAGCCTCGGGAATTGGAGGCTACAATGAGCAGTTCTTC
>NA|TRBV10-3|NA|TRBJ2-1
CAITRDTLGNEQFF
TGTGCCATCACCCGGGACACTCTAGGAAATGAGCAGTTCTTC
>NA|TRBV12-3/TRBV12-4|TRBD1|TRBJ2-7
CASTPDRAEQYF
TGTGCCAGCACCCCAGACAGGGCCGAGCAGTACTTC
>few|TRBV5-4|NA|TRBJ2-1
CASSLGSSSSYNEQFF
TGTGCCAGCAGCTTGGGGAGTTCCTCTTCCTACAATGAGCAGTTCTTC
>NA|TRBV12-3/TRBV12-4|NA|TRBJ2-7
CASSFQGGFYEQYF
TGTGCCAGCAGTTTTCAAGGCGGATTCTACGAGCAGTACTTC
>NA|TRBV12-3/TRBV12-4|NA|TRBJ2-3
CASKRGVDTQYF
TGTGCCAGTAAAAGAGGGGTCGATACGCAGTATTTT
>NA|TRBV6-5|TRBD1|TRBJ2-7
CASGPGRGSYEQYF
TGTGCCAGCGGCCCGGGCAGGGGGTCCTACGAGCAGTACTTC
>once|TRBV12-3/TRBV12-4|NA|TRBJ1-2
CASSLFGGRSGYTF
TGTGCCAGCAGTTTATTCGGGGGCCGTAGCGGCTACACCTTC
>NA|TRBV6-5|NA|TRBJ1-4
CASSYGVVANEKLFF
TGTGCCAGCAGTTACGGCGTTGTGGCTAATGAAAAACTGTTTTTT
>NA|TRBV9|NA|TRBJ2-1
CASSVGSRAYNEQFF
TGTGCCAGCAGCGTAGGGTCCAGAGCCTACAATGAGCAGTTCTTC
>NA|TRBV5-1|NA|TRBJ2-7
CASSFTGTEIIYEQYF
TGCGCCAGCAGCTTTACCGGGACGGAGATAATTTACGAGCAGTACTTC
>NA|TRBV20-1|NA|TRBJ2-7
CSARADYQATYEQYF
TGCAGTGCTAGAGCGGACTACCAAGCTACCTACGAGCAGTACTTC
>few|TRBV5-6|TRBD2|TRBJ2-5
CASSSRTSGQETQYF
TGTGCCAGCAGCTCAAGGACTAGCGGTCAAGAGACCCAGTACTTC
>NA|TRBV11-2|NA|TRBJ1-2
CASSLGGSPFYGYTF
TGTGCCAGCAGCTTAGGAGGGTCCCCTTTCTATGGCTACACCTTC
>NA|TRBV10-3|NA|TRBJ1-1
CAISAAGLRNTEAFF
TGTGCCATCAGCGCTGCGGGACTCCGGAACACTGAAGCTTTCTTT